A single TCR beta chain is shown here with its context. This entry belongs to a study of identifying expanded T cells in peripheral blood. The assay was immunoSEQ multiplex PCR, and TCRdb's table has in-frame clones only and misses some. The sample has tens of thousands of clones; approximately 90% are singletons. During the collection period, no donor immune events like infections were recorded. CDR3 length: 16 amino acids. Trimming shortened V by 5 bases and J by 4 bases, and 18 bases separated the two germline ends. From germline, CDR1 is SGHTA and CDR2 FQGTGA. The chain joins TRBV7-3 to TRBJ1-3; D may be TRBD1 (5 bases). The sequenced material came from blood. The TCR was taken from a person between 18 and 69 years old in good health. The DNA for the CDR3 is TGTGCCAGCAGCCCCCCGGGGGGTGCTCAAGGAAACACCATATATTTT. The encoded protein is CASSPPGGAQGNTIYF.